The rows below give T cell receptor beta chains drawn from one sample of a study of blood T cells in healthy people across ages. TCRdb reprocessed the 5' RACE reads via MiXCR and lists one record per CDR3 protein. Of about 1.6 million distinct CDR3 sequences detected, about 32% appear once; the ten largest clones hold approximately 10%. The source material was blood. Every receptor here comes from a woman in her twenties or thirties in good health. Both conserved end residues are part of each CDR3. A D gene is named only where the DNA matches it firmly. Part of the rows lack a size; the others show once, few, many or a class for expanded clones.

cdr3_aa cdr3_nt j_call v_call d_call clone_size
CSGGGGYNEQFF TGCAGTGGAGGGGGGGGATACAATGAGCAGTTCTTC TRBJ2-1 TRBV20-1 NA few
CASTAPAGVTDTQYF TGTGCCAGCACCGCGCCAGCGGGGGTGACAGATACGCAGTATTTT TRBJ2-3 TRBV6-1 TRBD2 few
CATSRPGTSGYNEQFF TGTGCCACCAGCAGACCGGGGACTAGCGGATACAATGAGCAGTTCTTC TRBJ2-1 TRBV15 TRBD2 few
CASSDTNTGELFF TGTGCCAGCAGCGACACGAACACCGGGGAGCTGTTTTTT TRBJ2-2 TRBV7-3 NA once
CASSLLSGRTDTQYF TGCGCCAGCAGCTTGCTTAGCGGGAGGACAGATACGCAGTATTTT TRBJ2-3 TRBV5-1 TRBD2 NA
CSARDGIVNTEAFF TGCAGTGCTAGAGATGGCATAGTGAACACTGAAGCTTTCTTT TRBJ1-1 TRBV20-1 NA once
CASSLSWTRGNEQFF TGTGCCAGCAGTTTATCGTGGACGCGGGGAAATGAGCAGTTCTTC TRBJ2-1 TRBV27 NA NA
CATSPDRVAWGYTF TGTGCCACCTCCCCGGACAGGGTAGCTTGGGGCTACACCTTC TRBJ1-2 TRBV24-1 TRBD1 few
CASSYTGEPQHF TGTGCCAGCAGCTATACGGGGGAGCCCCAGCATTTT TRBJ1-5 TRBV7-9 NA NA
CTSLDSYSNQPQHF TGTACCAGCCTTGACAGCTATAGCAATCAGCCCCAGCATTTT TRBJ1-5 TRBV2 NA NA
CSVRTRGADTQYF TGCAGTGTTAGAACTCGGGGGGCAGATACGCAGTATTTT TRBJ2-3 TRBV20-1 TRBD2 once
CASSRDNLGKTQYF TGTGCCAGCAGTAGAGACAATTTAGGGAAGACCCAGTACTTC TRBJ2-5 TRBV6-5 NA few
CASSLAALGVDTQYF TGTGCCAGCAGCTTAGCAGCGCTGGGGGTGGATACGCAGTATTTT TRBJ2-3 TRBV7-2 NA few
CASSLIRDPSTDTQYF TGCGCCAGCAGCCTTATCCGGGATCCTAGCACAGATACGCAGTATTTT TRBJ2-3 TRBV5-1 NA NA
CASHGLAGDAQYF TGTGCCAGCCATGGACTAGCGGGGGATGCGCAGTATTTT TRBJ2-3 TRBV3-1 TRBD2 NA
CASSSPSGTGGMRDYGYTF TGTGCCAGCAGTTCTCCTTCCGGGACAGGGGGCATGAGGGACTATGGCTACACCTTC TRBJ1-2 TRBV12-3/TRBV12-4 TRBD1 few
CASSLTGTGNIQYF TGTGCCAGCAGCCTCACCGGGACAGGGAACATTCAGTACTTC TRBJ2-4 TRBV12-3/TRBV12-4 TRBD1 NA
CASSQEGTDRGTSGYTF TGCGCCAGCAGCCAAGAAGGGACCGACAGGGGGACCTCTGGCTACACCTTC TRBJ1-2 TRBV4-1 TRBD1 few
CNAQRGDSFTDTQYF TGCAATGCCCAGCGGGGGGACTCGTTCACAGATACGCAGTATTTT TRBJ2-3 TRBV20-1 TRBD2 NA
CSASQIDEQFF TGCAGTGCCAGCCAAATCGATGAGCAGTTCTTC TRBJ2-1 TRBV20-1 NA few
CASRRDRGPHEQYF TGTGCCAGCAGGCGGGACAGGGGGCCTCACGAGCAGTACTTC TRBJ2-7 TRBV6-1 TRBD1 NA
CASSLVGRSTGELFF TGCGCCAGCAGCTTAGTAGGGCGAAGCACCGGGGAGCTGTTTTTT TRBJ2-2 TRBV5-1 NA NA
CASSAPLRADTDQPQHF TGTGCCAGCAGTGCACCCCTTCGGGCGGACACAGATCAGCCCCAGCATTTT TRBJ1-5 TRBV6-1 NA NA
CASSVVPENNERFF TGTGCCAGCAGCGTAGTTCCGGAGAACAATGAGCGGTTCTTC TRBJ2-1 TRBV9 NA NA
CASSPRGSGIGAGELFF TGTGCCAGCAGCCCTCGGGGGAGCGGGATAGGGGCCGGGGAGCTGTTTTTT TRBJ2-2 TRBV5-4 TRBD2 NA
CSASGDRGRGEQFF TGCAGTGCTAGCGGGGACAGGGGGCGCGGTGAGCAGTTCTTC TRBJ2-1 TRBV20-1 TRBD1 few
CASSPPRQGSYEQYF TGTGCCAGCAGCCCCCCGAGACAGGGTTCCTACGAGCAGTACTTC TRBJ2-7 TRBV7-9 TRBD1 few